Below, 30 T cell receptor beta chains from the same sample are listed, as sequenced in a study of blood T cell repertoires in COVID-19. Repertoires were generated with immunoSEQ multiplex PCR, while TCRdb's copy carries only in-frame clones and drops some. The sample records approximately 150,000 clones, approximately 90% being singletons. The sequenced sample consisted of peripheral blood. These receptors were obtained from a human donor in a cohort sampled during active COVID-19.

The V call is TRBV15, the J call TRBJ2-3, with 10 bases matching TRBD2. In germline, CDR1 is LNHNV, CDR2 YYDKDF (reference sequence). Trimming removed 4 bases from V and 6 bases from J; junction bases left unmatched: 4. This CDR3 has 14 residues. For the CDR3, the DNA is TGTGCCACCAGCACACTAGCGGGAACTGATACGCAGTATTTT. As protein: CATSTLAGTDTQYF.

This rearrangement joins TRBV30 to TRBJ2-1, with 12 bases fitting TRBD1. CDR1 is GTSNPN, CDR2 SVGIG, per germline (reference sequence). The CDR3 is made up of 14 amino acids. V was pared by 4 bases and J by 8 bases, with 6 bases of the junction left unmatched. CDR3 sequence (DNA): TGTGCCTGGACCCGGGACAGGGGGCGGGATGAGCAGTTCTTC. Encoded protein: CAWTRDRGRDEQFF.

The chain has TRBV2 and TRBJ1-2, with no clear D. From germline, CDR1 is SNHLY and CDR2 FYNNEI. Trimming cost V 7 bases and J 2 bases, with 8 bases left between them. There are 12 residues in the CDR3. The CDR3 region has the DNA TGTGCCAGCAACACGGGGAACTATGGCTACACCTTC. Protein: CASNTGNYGYTF.

Details on this clone: Other DNA sequences in the same sample also yield this CDR3. CDR3 protein: CASSSRGGDGYTF. In DNA form, the CDR3 reads TGTGCCAGCAGTTCCAGGGGTGGGGATGGCTACACCTTC. The chain links TRBV6-6 to TRBJ1-2, with D perhaps TRBD1 (6 bases). The CDR3 has 13 amino acids. CDR1 is MNHNY, CDR2 SVGAGI, per germline (reference sequence). The V end was cut by 4 bases, the J end by 6 bases, with 12 bases between.

The gene calls are TRBV28 and TRBJ2-7; weak D call: TRBD2 (7 bases). The V and J ends lost 3 bases and 5 bases respectively, with 14 bases between them. CDR3 size: 14 residues. In germline, CDR1 is MDHEN, CDR2 SYDVKM. CDR3 sequence: CASSFGGLVNEQYF. CDR3 DNA sequence: TGTGCCAGCAGTTTCGGGGGGCTCGTGAACGAGCAGTACTTC. Filled out from reference TRBV28 and TRBJ2-7, the complete variable domain reads DVKVTQSSRYLVKRTGEKVFLECVQDMDHENMFWYRQDPGLGLRLIYFSYDVKMKEKGDIPEGYSVSREKKERFSLILESASTNQTSMYLCASSFGGLVNEQYFGPGTRLTVT.

J is TRBJ2-3 and V is TRBV21-1; TRBD2 is the table's D call and was not checked against the DNA. TRBV21-1 is given as a pseudogene. The CDR3 length is 19 residues. This chain's CDR3 is CASSEGGPSGGAVTDTQYF. The CDR3 DNA is TGTGCCAGCAGCGAGGGGGGCCCTAGCGGGGGGGCCGTTACAGATACGCAGTATTTT.

This chain joins TRBV10-3 and TRBJ1-5; TRBD1 matches 9 bases. Germline values: CDR1 ENHRY, CDR2 SYGVKD. Trimming removed 2 bases from V and 0 bases from J; junction bases left unmatched: 2. The CDR3 is made up of 16 amino acids. CDR3 bases: TGTGCCATCAGTGAGGGGACAGGGAATAGCAATCAGCCCCAGCATTTT. Its protein product is CAISEGTGNSNQPQHF.

As to this clone: This specimen includes other DNA sequences encoding the same CDR3. The CDR3 nucleotides read TGTGCCAGCAGCTTGGGCAGTGGGAACACTGAAGCTTTCTTT. Translated, it gives CASSLGSGNTEAFF. The chain uses TRBV7-2 and TRBJ1-1; no definite D call. The germline V gene encodes CDR1 SGHTA and CDR2 FQGNSA. V was trimmed by 3 bases and J by 1 base, leaving 9 bases between them. The CDR3 spans 14 residues. The whole variable domain, remainder taken from reference TRBV7-2 and TRBJ1-1, is GAGVSQSPSNKVTEKGKDVELRCDPISGHTALYWYRQSLGQGLEFLIYFQGNSAPDKSGLPSDRFSAERTGGSVSTLTIQRTQQEDSAVYLCASSLGSGNTEAFFGQGTRLTVV.

The V call is TRBV6-5, the J call TRBJ1-3; D gene ambiguous. The CDR3 extends over 14 amino acids. Germline V CDR1 and CDR2: MNHEY, SVGAGI. Trimming stripped 6 bases from V and 6 bases from J, with 15 bases between. The CDR3 DNA reads TGTGCCAGCAGCTCTCGGGGTACTGAAAACACCATATATTTT. It yields the protein CASSSRGTENTIYF.

The gene calls are TRBV20-1 and TRBJ2-5, with 8 nucleotides matching TRBD2. Germline V CDR1 and CDR2: DFQATT, SNEGSKA (reference sequence). The CDR3 spans 11 residues. Written as DNA, the CDR3 is TGCAGCTCAGCGGGAGAAGAGACCCAGTACTTC. Amino acids: CSSAGEETQYF.

The chain has TRBV7-9 and TRBJ2-1; TRBD1 matches at 7 bases. The CDR3 is made up of 16 amino acids. The V and J ends lost 1 base and 6 bases, in that order; junction bases with no gene match: 9. Germline lookup yields CDR1 SEHNR and CDR2 FQNEAQ (reference sequence). This chain's CDR3 is CASSLVRDRSGNEQFF. The DNA for the CDR3 is TGTGCCAGCAGCTTAGTCCGGGACAGATCGGGCAATGAGCAGTTCTTC.

The rearrangement joins TRBV19 to TRBJ1-5; perhaps TRBD1 as D (5 bases). The CDR3 is 14 amino acids. Trimming cost V 3 bases and J 2 bases, with 8 bases left between them. Germline CDR1 and CDR2: LNHDA and SQIVND (reference sequence). The CDR3 loop reads CASSMDIGNQPQHF. The CDR3 bases are TGTGCCAGTAGTATGGACATTGGCAATCAGCCCCAGCATTTT.

Remarks on this clone: Compared with germline, one end of the junction differs, possibly owing to a read error. The sample has other DNA sequences that encode this CDR3 too. This sequence joins TRBV18 and TRBJ2-7, with a possible D match to TRBD1 (5 bases). The CDR3 loop spans 15 amino acids. From germline, CDR1 is KGHSH and CDR2 LQKENI. This CDR3 reads CASSPPGRSSYEQYF. The CDR3 DNA reads as TGTGCCAGCTCACCACCGGGGCGGTCCTCCTACGAACAGTACTTC.

The chain links TRBV27 to TRBJ1-4; D remains unclear. CDR1 MNHEY and CDR2 SMNVEV come from the germline V gene (reference sequence). Trimming took off 2 bases at V and 0 bases at J, with 10 bases between the two ends. This CDR3 spans 16 amino acids. Here the CDR3 DNA reads TGTGCCAGCAGTTTAAGCGGCAGCGCAACTAATGAAAAACTGTTTTTT. Translating it yields CASSLSGSATNEKLFF.

J is TRBJ2-3 and V is TRBV7-3; no clear D gene. This CDR3 is 16 amino acids long. Trimming removed 2 bases from V and 2 bases from J, with 14 bases in between. Germline V CDR1 and CDR2: SGHTA, FQGTGA. CDR3 bases: TGTGCCAGCAGCTTAGTCCCAGCGAGCCCCACAGATACGCAGTATTTT. Protein: CASSLVPASPTDTQYF.

V and J are TRBV10-3 and TRBJ1-1; TRBD1 is a possible D gene (6 bases). The CDR3 runs to 11 residues. Germline CDR1 is ENHRY and CDR2 is SYGVKD. V lost 11 bases to trimming and J lost 3 bases, with 10 bases between them. Written as DNA, the CDR3 is TGTGCCGCCCGACAGGACACTGAAGCTTTCTTT. Protein: CAARQDTEAFF.

V gene TRBV27 combines with J gene TRBJ2-7, with TRBD1 identical over 7 bases. V trimming: 4 bases; J trimming: 4 bases; junction bases outside the gene matches: 10. CDR1 is MNHEY and CDR2 is SMNVEV in the germline V gene (reference sequence). The CDR3 sequence is 15 residues long. The CDR3 loop is CASSYSGTGVYEQYF. CDR3 bases: TGTGCCAGCAGTTACTCGGGTACAGGGGTTTACGAGCAGTACTTC.

The chain carries TRBV3-1 (or the pseudogene TRBV3-2) and TRBJ2-6; maybe TRBD2 (5 bases). CDR3 length equals 16 residues. The V gene lost 1 base and the J gene lost 2 bases, with 9 bases spanning the gap. Germline V gives CDR1 LGHDT, CDR2 YNNKEL (reference sequence). The CDR3 spells CASSQAGVTGANVLTF. The CDR3 DNA reads TGTGCCAGCAGCCAAGCCGGGGTAACTGGGGCCAACGTCCTGACTTTC.

The chain couples TRBV4-1 to TRBJ2-2, with a possible D match to TRBD2 (5 bases). Per the germline V gene, CDR1 is MGHRA and CDR2 is YSYEKL. Trimming removed 4 bases from V and 4 bases from J, with 10 bases in between. This CDR3 is 14 amino acids long. In nucleotides, the CDR3 is TGCGCCAGCAGCCCCCGGGGTGGCACCGGGGAGCTGTTTTTT. Translated: CASSPRGGTGELFF.

The rearrangement joins TRBV5-6 to TRBJ2-7; TRBD1 matches at 9 bases. The CDR3 is made up of 13 amino acids. V trimming: 3 bases; J trimming: 6 bases; junction bases outside the gene matches: 4. CDR1 and CDR2 (germline): SGHDT, YYEEEE. CDR3 in amino acids: CASSWGTGFEQYF. CDR3 bases: TGTGCCAGCAGCTGGGGGACAGGGTTCGAGCAGTACTTC.

This clone occurred once. This rearrangement joins TRBV6-5 to TRBJ2-7; tentative D call: TRBD2 (6 bases). Germline values: CDR1 MNHEY, CDR2 SVGAGI. The CDR3 consists of 15 residues. Trimming took 2 bases from V and 3 from J, leaving 14 bases between them. This CDR3 reads CASSYDRELFYEQYF. In DNA, the CDR3 is TGTGCCAGCAGTTACGACCGGGAGCTGTTCTACGAGCAGTACTTC.

The V and J genes are TRBV5-8 and TRBJ1-2, with D possibly matching TRBD1 (5 bases). The germline CDR1 and CDR2 sequences are SGHTS and YDEGEE. This CDR3 has 15 amino acids. Trimming took 4 bases from V and 3 from J, leaving 16 bases between them. The CDR3, as DNA: TGTGCCAGCAGCCTGGACTCCCTCAGGGACTATGGCTACACCTTC. Translated: CASSLDSLRDYGYTF.

The chain employs TRBV7-2 and TRBJ1-2; D may be TRBD1 (6 bases). V was trimmed by 5 bases and J by 8 bases, leaving 18 bases between them. The CDR3 extends over 14 amino acids. CDR1 and CDR2 (germline): SGHTA, FQGNSA. This chain's CDR3 is CASSRPLGAEGYTF. The CDR3 DNA reads TGTGCCAGCAGCCGCCCTTTGGGGGCGGAAGGCTACACCTTC.

The chain couples TRBV10-1 to TRBJ1-4; TRBD1 agrees at 8 bases. CDR3 size: 14 residues. Germline V gives CDR1 WNHNN, CDR2 SYGVQD (reference sequence). Trimming cost V 6 bases and J 5 bases; bases outside gene matches: 5. Here the CDR3 reads CASREQGENEKLFF. CDR3 nucleotide sequence: TGCGCCAGCAGAGAACAGGGGGAAAATGAAAAACTGTTTTTT.

The rearrangement links TRBV28 to TRBJ2-1; 8 bases fit TRBD2. CDR3 length: 15 amino acids. Germline V gives CDR1 MDHEN, CDR2 SYDVKM. V shed 4 bases, J shed 12 bases, and the junction held 14 bases outside the gene matches. Here the CDR3 reads CASSSTLGLAYGQFF. CDR3 nucleotide sequence: TGTGCCAGCAGTTCCACTCTTGGACTAGCTTACGGGCAGTTCTTC.

This chain links TRBV27 with TRBJ2-7; TRBD1 is a possible D gene (5 bases). The CDR3 has 12 amino acids. Trimming left V 5 bases short and J 5 bases short, with 10 bases between. The germline V gene has CDR1 MNHEY and CDR2 SMNVEV (reference sequence). The CDR3 DNA reads as TGTGCCAGCAGTGGCAGGGTCCACGAGCAGTACTTC. It yields the protein CASSGRVHEQYF.

The chain recombines TRBV7-9 with TRBJ2-4; 10 bases are a match to TRBD1. Germline loops: CDR1 SEHNR, CDR2 FQNEAQ (reference sequence). Unmatched junction bases numbered 9, after V lost 4 bases and J lost 3 bases. The CDR3 runs 17 residues. The CDR3 here is CASSSGQGGLDKNIQYF. The CDR3 DNA reads as TGTGCCAGCAGCTCTGGACAGGGGGGCTTGGACAAAAACATTCAGTACTTC.

A single count supports this clone. The chain recombines TRBV28 with TRBJ2-3, with no clear D. Germline assignment: CDR1 MDHEN and CDR2 SYDVKM. The CDR3 consists of 13 residues. Deletions cut 10 bases from V and 6 bases from J, with 17 bases between. CDR3 nucleotide sequence: TGTGCCACCCGCCGTGCGGCCTACGATACGCAGTATTTT. This sequence encodes CATRRAAYDTQYF. Variable domain in full (rest from reference TRBV28 and TRBJ2-3): DVKVTQSSRYLVKRTGEKVFLECVQDMDHENMFWYRQDPGLGLRLIYFSYDVKMKEKGDIPEGYSVSREKKERFSLILESASTNQTSMYLCATRRAAYDTQYFGPGTRLTVL.

This sequence joins TRBV7-9 and TRBJ1-2; 8 nucleotides agree with TRBD1. Trimming at V came to 0 bases and at J to 8 bases, leaving 2 bases not matched to a gene. This CDR3 is 13 amino acids long. Germline loops: CDR1 SEHNR, CDR2 FQNEAQ (reference sequence). The CDR3 region has the DNA TGTGCCAGCAGCTTAGCGGCAGGGGGCGGCTACACCTTC. Its protein product is CASSLAAGGGYTF.

This rearrangement joins TRBV28 to TRBJ2-7; TRBD2 might be the D (6 bases). V was trimmed by 3 bases and J by 6 bases, leaving 6 bases between them. The length of the CDR3 is 11 residues. In germline, CDR1 is MDHEN, CDR2 SYDVKM. CDR3 sequence (DNA): TGTGCCAGCAGTTTGGGGGGCGAGCAGTACTTC. Amino acids: CASSLGGEQYF.